This entry concerns a single T cell receptor (beta chain). Its specificity is unknown. Donors were systemically healthy Caucasian individuals from Russia aged roughly 6 to 100 years. Approximately 10 milliliters was the volume of peripheral blood drawn from each donor. Total RNA, at least 6 micrograms per sample, came from PBMCs. The data are from a study of blood T cells in healthy people across ages. Points from the study as a whole: Unsorted PBMCs ruled out conclusive naive versus antigen-experienced comparison.

V shed 6 bases and J shed 7 bases, with 12 bases lying between them. This CDR3 contains 12 residues. Sample-barcoded 5' priming and a J-beta primer mix drove a second PCR of roughly 6 to 12 cycles. MiXCR, run by TCRdb on the 5' RACE reads, gives a single entry per CDR3 protein. The sample lists hundreds of thousands of distinct CDR3 sequences, about 30% occurring once. This chain joins TRBV12-3 or TRBV12-4 and TRBJ1-1; D gene uncertain. Sequencing used blood. This TCR came from a woman at least 80 years old in good health. The chain's CDR3 is CASSLSGFEAFF. CDR3 DNA: TGTGCCAGCAGCTTATCGGGTTTTGAAGCTTTCTTT.